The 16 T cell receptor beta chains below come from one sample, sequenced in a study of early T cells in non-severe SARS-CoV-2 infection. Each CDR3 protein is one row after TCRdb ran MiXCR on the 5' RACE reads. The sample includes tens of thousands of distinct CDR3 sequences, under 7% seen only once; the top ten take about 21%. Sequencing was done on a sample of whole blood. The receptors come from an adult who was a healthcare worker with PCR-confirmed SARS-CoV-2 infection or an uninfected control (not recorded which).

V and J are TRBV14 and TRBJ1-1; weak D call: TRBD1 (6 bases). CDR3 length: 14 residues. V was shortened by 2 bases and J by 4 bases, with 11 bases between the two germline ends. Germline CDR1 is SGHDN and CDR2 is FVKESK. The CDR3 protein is CASSQQGSTTEAFF. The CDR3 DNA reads TGTGCCAGCAGCCAACAGGGGTCGACCACTGAAGCTTTCTTT.

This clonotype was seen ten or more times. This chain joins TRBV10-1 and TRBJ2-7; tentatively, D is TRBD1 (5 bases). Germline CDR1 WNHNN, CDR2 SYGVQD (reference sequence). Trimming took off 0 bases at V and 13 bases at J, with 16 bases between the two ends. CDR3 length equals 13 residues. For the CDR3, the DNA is TGCGCCAGCAGTGAGTCGGTCCAGGGCCGAAGATACTTC. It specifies CASSESVQGRRYF.

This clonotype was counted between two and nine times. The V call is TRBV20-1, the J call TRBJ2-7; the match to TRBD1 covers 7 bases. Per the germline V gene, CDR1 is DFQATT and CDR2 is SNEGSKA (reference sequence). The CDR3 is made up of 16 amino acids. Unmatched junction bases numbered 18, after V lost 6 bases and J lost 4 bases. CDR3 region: CSARVLRRDRAYEQYF. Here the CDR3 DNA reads TGCAGTGCGAGGGTCTTACGCCGGGACAGAGCATACGAGCAGTACTTC.

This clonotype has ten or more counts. The CDR3 bases are TGTGCCAGCGGTTCCCAGGGGGCTGGGGAGCAGTTCTTC. Protein sequence: CASGSQGAGEQFF. The chain uses TRBV7-3 and TRBJ2-1; 8 bases line up with TRBD1. The CDR3 spans 13 residues. Looked up from germline, CDR1 is SGHTA and CDR2 is FQGTGA. Trimming took 8 bases from V and 10 from J; bases not matched to a gene: 10.

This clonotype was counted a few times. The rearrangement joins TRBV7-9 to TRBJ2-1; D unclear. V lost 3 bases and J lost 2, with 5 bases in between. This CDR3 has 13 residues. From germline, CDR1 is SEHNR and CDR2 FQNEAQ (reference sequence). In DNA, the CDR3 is TGTGCCAGCAGCTTCGCAGCCTACAATGAGCAGTTCTTC. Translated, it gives CASSFAAYNEQFF.

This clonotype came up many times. CDR3: CASSSSRRASGELFF. The CDR3 nucleotides are TGTGCCAGCAGCTCTAGCAGGAGGGCCTCCGGGGAGCTGTTTTTT. The chain has TRBV7-3 and TRBJ2-2; tentatively, D is TRBD2 (6 bases). Germline assignment: CDR1 SGHTA and CDR2 FQGTGA. The V end lost 4 bases, the J end lost 6 bases, and 15 bases lay between the germline ends. This CDR3 comprises 15 residues.

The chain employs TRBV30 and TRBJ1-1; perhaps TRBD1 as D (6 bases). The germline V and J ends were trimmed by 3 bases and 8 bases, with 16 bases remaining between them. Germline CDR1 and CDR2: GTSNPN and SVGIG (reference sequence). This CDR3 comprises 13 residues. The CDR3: CAWRRQGNFEAFF. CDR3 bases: TGTGCCTGGAGGCGCCAGGGGAACTTCGAAGCTTTCTTT.

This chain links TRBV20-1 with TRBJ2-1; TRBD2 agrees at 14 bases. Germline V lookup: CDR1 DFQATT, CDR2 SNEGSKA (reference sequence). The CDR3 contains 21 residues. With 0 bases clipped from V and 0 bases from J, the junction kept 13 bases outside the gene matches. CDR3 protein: CSARDGSPTSGRASSYNEQFF. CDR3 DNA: TGCAGTGCTAGAGACGGCAGCCCGACTAGCGGGAGGGCGAGCTCCTACAATGAGCAGTTCTTC.

The CDR3 DNA sequence: TGTGCCAGCAGCTCCACCACCTACGAGCAGTACTTC. Amino acid sequence: CASSSTTYEQYF. This chain joins TRBV7-6 and TRBJ2-7, with D unclear. Trimming stripped 4 bases from V and 2 bases from J, with 6 bases between. The germline V gene has CDR1 SGHVS and CDR2 FNYEAQ. The CDR3 covers 12 residues. Full variable domain (missing parts from reference TRBV7-6 and TRBJ2-7): GAGVSQSPRYKVTKRGQDVALRCDPISGHVSLYWYRQALGQGPEFLTYFNYEAQQDKSGLPNDRFSAERPEGSISTLTIQRTEQRDSAMYRCASSSTTYEQYFGPGTRLTVT.

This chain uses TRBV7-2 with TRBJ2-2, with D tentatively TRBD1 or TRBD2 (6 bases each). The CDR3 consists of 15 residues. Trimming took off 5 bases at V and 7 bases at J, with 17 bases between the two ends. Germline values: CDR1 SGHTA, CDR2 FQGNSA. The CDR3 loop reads CASSQTGGPDGELFF. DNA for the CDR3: TGTGCCAGCAGCCAGACCGGGGGCCCCGACGGGGAGCTGTTTTTT.

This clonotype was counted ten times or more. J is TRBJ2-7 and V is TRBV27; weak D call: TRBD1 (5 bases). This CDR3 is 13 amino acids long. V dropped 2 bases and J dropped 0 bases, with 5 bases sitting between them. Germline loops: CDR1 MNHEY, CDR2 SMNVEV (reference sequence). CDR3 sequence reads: CASSLGASYEQYF. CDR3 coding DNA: TGTGCCAGCAGTTTAGGGGCCTCCTACGAGCAGTACTTC.

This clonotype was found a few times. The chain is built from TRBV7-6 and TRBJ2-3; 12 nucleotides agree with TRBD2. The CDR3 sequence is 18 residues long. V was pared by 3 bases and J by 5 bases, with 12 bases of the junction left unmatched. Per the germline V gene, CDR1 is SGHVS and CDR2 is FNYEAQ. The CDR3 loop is CASSFVPSGGAPGDTQYF. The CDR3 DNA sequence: TGTGCCAGCAGCTTTGTACCTAGCGGGGGGGCCCCCGGAGATACGCAGTATTTT.

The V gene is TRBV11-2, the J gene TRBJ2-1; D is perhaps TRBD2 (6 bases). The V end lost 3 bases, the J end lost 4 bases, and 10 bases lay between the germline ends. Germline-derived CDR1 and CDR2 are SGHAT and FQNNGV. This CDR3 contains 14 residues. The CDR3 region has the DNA TGTGCCAGCAGCTTGACTAGACCTTACAATGAGCAGTTCTTC. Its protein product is CASSLTRPYNEQFF.

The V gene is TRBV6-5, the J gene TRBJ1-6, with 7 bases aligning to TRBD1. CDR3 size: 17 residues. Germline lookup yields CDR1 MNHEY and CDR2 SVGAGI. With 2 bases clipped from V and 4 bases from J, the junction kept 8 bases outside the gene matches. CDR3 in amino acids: CASSYLSGTDYNSPLHF. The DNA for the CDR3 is TGTGCCAGCAGTTACCTCTCCGGGACAGATTATAATTCACCCCTCCACTTT.

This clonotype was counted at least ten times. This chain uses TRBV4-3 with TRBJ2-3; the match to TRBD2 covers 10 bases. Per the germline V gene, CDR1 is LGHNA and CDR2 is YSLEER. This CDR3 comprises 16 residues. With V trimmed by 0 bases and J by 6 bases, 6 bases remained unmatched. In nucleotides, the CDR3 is TGCGCCAGCAGCCAAGATGCGTCTAGCGGGGGTGATACGCAGTATTTT. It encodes CASSQDASSGGDTQYF.

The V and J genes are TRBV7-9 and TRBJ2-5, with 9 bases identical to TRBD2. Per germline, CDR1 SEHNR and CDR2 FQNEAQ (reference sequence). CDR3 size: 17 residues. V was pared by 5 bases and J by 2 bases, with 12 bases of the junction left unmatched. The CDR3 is CASSHRAVLAGQETQYF. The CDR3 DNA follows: TGTGCCAGCAGCCATCGGGCCGTGCTAGCGGGGCAAGAGACCCAGTACTTC.